The present entry profiles one T cell receptor (beta chain) with its context. Its matching antigen is unknown. This specimen comes from a study of graft-versus-host responses after intestinal transplantation. Overall study context: Anti-thymocyte globulin was used for induction in all recipients, who then took tacrolimus and steroids for roughly three years.

The J segment lost 3 bases and the V segment lost 4 bases, leaving 7 bases of the junction unmatched. The germline CDR1 and CDR2 sequences are MNHEY and SVGAGI. This CDR3 comprises 15 residues. Method: immunoSEQ multiplex PCR; TCRdb's copy keeps in-frame clones and lacks some. The data contain 150,000 or so clones, around nine tenths of them singletons. The chain is built from TRBV6-5 and TRBJ2-7, with 9 nucleotides matching TRBD1. The receptor comes from a human donor who received an intestinal transplant. Material: unstimulated CD4+ T cells sorted from spleen or lymph node cells, obtained before intestinal transplant. The CDR3: CASSSAGTGIYEQYF. The DNA of the CDR3 is TGTGCCAGCAGTTCGGCCGGGACAGGGATCTACGAGCAGTACTTC.